This T cell receptor (beta chain) was identified in a study of T-cell memory formation after mild COVID-19. Overall study: Largely, the TCR clusters proved donor specific.

MiXCR, run by TCRdb on the 5' RACE reads, gives a single entry per CDR3 protein. The table shows fewer than 600,000 distinct CDR3 sequences, with about a fifth occurring only once. The TCR comes from an adult woman who had mild COVID-19 (a few samples of this study predate the infection). Cell type and time point are not known. Sequenced: PBMCs or a T cell subset sorted from them (not recorded which).

CDR3 nucleotide sequence: TGTGCCAGCAGTTTTAGACTAGCGGGAGCCGGCGAGCAGTACTTC. It specifies CASSFRLAGAGEQYF. The chain is built from TRBV12-3 or TRBV12-4 and TRBJ2-7; 12 nucleotides match TRBD2. This CDR3 has 15 residues. Germline trimming cut 3 bases from V and 6 bases from J; bases unmatched to any gene: 6.